Below, 25 T cell receptor beta chains from the same sample are listed, as sequenced in a study of kidney transplant recipient with SARS-CoV-2 infection. TCRdb fed the reads into MiXCR, producing one record per CDR3 protein. Counted here are about 240,000 distinct CDR3 sequences, 25% to 35% occurring once; the ten biggest clones make up under 9.5%. Source: a blood sample, taken at baseline and between days 110 and 120 from a kidney transplant recipient. These receptors all stem from a male patient aged 25-45 years who had COVID-19 and was a kidney transplant recipient. Some of the T cells may derive from the graft donor.

Only a few counts were recorded for this clonotype. The V and J genes are TRBV19 and TRBJ1-2; D gene unclear. Trimming took 5 bases from V and 4 from J, leaving 23 bases between them. Germline CDR1 reads LNHDA; CDR2 reads SQIVND (reference sequence). CDR3 length: 17 amino acids. CDR3 region: CASSRWLTNRKTYGYTF. The CDR3 DNA follows: TGTGCCAGTAGTCGGTGGCTGACAAATCGAAAGACCTATGGCTACACCTTC.

This clonotype was seen many times. V is TRBV9 and J is TRBJ1-2; no definite D call. The germline V gene encodes CDR1 SGDLS and CDR2 YYNGEE. The CDR3 contains 15 residues. With 3 bases removed from V and 2 bases from J, the gap between germline ends came to 14 bases. The CDR3 DNA sequence: TGTGCCAGCAGCGAGGGCCTAGGCAGGAACTATGGCTACACCTTC. This gives the protein CASSEGLGRNYGYTF.

This clonotype was seen repeatedly, ten times or more. This chain uses TRBV15 with TRBJ2-4, with 7 bases lining up with TRBD1. The DNA end is a closer match to TRBJ2-1, so the J assignment may be wrong. Germline CDR1 and CDR2: LNHNV and YYDKDF (reference sequence). The CDR3 covers 12 residues. CDR3 residues: CATSRTGIEQFF. CDR3 nucleotides: TGTGCCACCAGCAGGACAGGGATTGAGCAGTTCTTC.

As to this clonotype: The missing conserved phenylalanine or tryptophan at the end of this CDR3 makes a read error likely. The DNA is left out, because the CDR3 cannot be placed on it with certainty; the CDR3 is given as TCRdb lists it. The rearrangement links TRBV27 to TRBJ2-2; the D call in the table, TRBD2, was not verified against the DNA. The CDR3 is 13 amino acids in total, end residues counted. CDR1 is MNHEY, CDR2 SMNVEV, per germline (reference sequence). CDR3 loop: CASSPSGRGERWC.

As regards this clonotype: A single base separates this from a much larger clone, so it may be a read error. This sequence joins TRBV18 and TRBJ1-6, with a possible D match to TRBD1 (5 bases). V gave up 6 bases and J gave up 10 bases, with 19 bases separating them. This CDR3 is built from 15 residues. Looked up from germline, CDR1 is KGHSH and CDR2 is LQKENI. CDR3 in DNA: TGTGCCAGCTCTAGCACGGGACGGGCGGAATCACCCCTCCACTTT. Protein product: CASSSTGRAESPLHF.

This clonotype has at least ten counts. The V gene is TRBV7-9, the J gene TRBJ2-7; the D gene is possibly TRBD2 (5 bases). V lost 1 base and J 0 bases, leaving 10 bases between the germline ends. This CDR3 contains 15 residues. CDR1 is SEHNR, CDR2 FQNEAQ, per germline (reference sequence). In DNA form, the CDR3 reads TGTGCCAGCAGCTTAGGAGGGATTAGCTCCTACGAGCAGTACTTC. Amino acids: CASSLGGISSYEQYF.

Comment on this clonotype: A single base separates this from a much larger clone, so it may be a read error. The CDR3 bases are TGCGCCAGCAGCTATTTAGGGGGGGGAGAGACCCAGTACTTC. It translates to CASSYLGGGETQYF. The J gene is TRBJ2-3, the V gene TRBV5-1, with TRBD2 as a possible D gene (7 bases). The DNA end is more similar to TRBJ2-5, so the J call may be wrong. The CDR3 runs 14 residues. Germline CDR1 and CDR2: SGHRS and YFSETQ.

J is TRBJ2-3 and V is TRBV9, with 9 positions matching TRBD1. V was pared by 3 bases and J by 5 bases, with 7 bases of the junction left unmatched. Germline V gene sequence: CDR1 SGDLS, CDR2 YYNGEE. The CDR3 totals 15 residues. Here the CDR3 DNA reads TGTGCCAGCAGCGCTGGACAGGGGTGGGGAGATACGCAGTATTTT. It encodes CASSAGQGWGDTQYF.

As regards this clonotype: This may be a read error, as it is one base from a much larger clone. The chain employs TRBV6-6 and TRBJ1-2; 8 positions agree with TRBD1. V lost 2 bases and J lost 8; bases outside the gene matches: 7. The CDR3 loop spans 14 amino acids. Germline CDR1 MNHNY, CDR2 SVGAGI (reference sequence). The CDR3 DNA follows: TGTGCCAGCAGTTACGGGGCAGGGGGCCAGGGCTACACCTTC. Residues: CASSYGAGGQGYTF.

Notes on this clonotype: The junction departs from the called germline gene at one end, perhaps through a read error. The chain combines TRBV20-1 with TRBJ2-3; 8 positions match TRBD2. The CDR3 has 14 amino acids. CDR1 DFQATT and CDR2 SNEGSKA come from the germline V gene (reference sequence). The CDR3, as DNA: TGCAGTGGGACGAGCGGGAGCAGGGAAGATACGAAGTATTTT. Protein: CSGTSGSREDTKYF.

This clonotype has at least ten counts. This chain connects TRBV7-2 to TRBJ2-3; 7 nucleotides align to TRBD1. CDR1 SGHTA and CDR2 FQGNSA come from the germline V gene. The V segment lost 7 bases and the J segment 4 bases; nucleotides outside the gene matches: 14. There are 16 residues in the CDR3. CDR3 sequence: CASTTRRGGTADTQYF. CDR3 nucleotides: TGTGCCAGCACCACACGAAGAGGGGGCACGGCAGATACGCAGTATTTT.

As to this clonotype: Given a much more abundant clone one base away, this may be a read error. The DNA is omitted, as the CDR3 cannot be located on it reliably, and the CDR3 follows TCRdb's listing. This rearrangement joins TRBV7-5 to TRBJ1-2. TRBV7-5 is marked as a pseudogene. The CDR3 sequence runs 19 residues, both termini included. CDR3 region: CISVPESATKVGKTYGYTF.

This clonotype was seen a handful of times. This chain uses TRBV10-2 with TRBJ1-2, with D uncertain. Germline-derived CDR1 and CDR2 are WSHSY and SAAADI. V was clipped by 5 bases and J by 4 bases, with 23 bases between them. CDR3 size: 17 residues. In DNA form, the CDR3 reads TGCGCCAGCAGTAGCTTTTTCACTTCTAGAAAGACCTATGGCTACACCTTC. It codes for CASSSFFTSRKTYGYTF.

Many counts were recorded for this clonotype. CDR3 nucleotides: TGTGCCAGCAGCCAAAACAGCTACGAGCAGTACTTC. It encodes CASSQNSYEQYF. The rearrangement joins TRBV14 to TRBJ2-7; unclear D gene. Germline loops: CDR1 SGHDN, CDR2 FVKESK. Trimming took off 2 bases at V and 3 bases at J, with 5 bases between the two ends. This CDR3 contains 12 residues. The complete variable domain, with remaining parts taken from reference TRBV14 and TRBJ2-7, reads EAGVTQFPSHSVIEKGQTVTLRCDPISGHDNLYWYRRVMGKEIKFLLHFVKESKQDESGMPNNRFLAERTGGTYSTLKVQPAELEDSGVYFCASSQNSYEQYFGPGTRLTVT.

Regarding this clonotype: A read error may be the cause here, since a much bigger clone is one base away. The chain links TRBV12-3 or TRBV12-4 to TRBJ1-1; D perhaps matches TRBD1 (6 bases). The CDR3 loop spans 14 amino acids. The germline V and J ends were trimmed by 8 bases and 1 base, with 14 bases remaining between them. The CDR3 nucleotides read TGTGCCAGCGCCGAGGGGGGTTGGAACACTGAAGCTTTCTTT. Translation gives CASAEGGWNTEAFF.

This clonotype was seen ten or more times. J is TRBJ2-5 and V is TRBV3-1; unclear D gene. V lost 5 bases, J lost 5 bases, and 24 bases lay in between. Germline V gives CDR1 LGHDT, CDR2 YNNKEL (reference sequence). This CDR3 comprises 17 residues. CDR3 sequence: CASSCLSPISFSETQYF. The CDR3 region has the DNA TGTGCCAGCAGCTGTCTTAGTCCCATTTCTTTCTCTGAGACCCAGTACTTC.

For this clonotype: Germline and junction disagree at one end, which may indicate a read error. The gene calls are TRBV15 and TRBJ1-2; D uncertain. Germline values: CDR1 LNHNV, CDR2 YYDKDF (reference sequence). The CDR3 length is 17 residues. CDR3 in amino acids: CATSMEMRCGKTYGYSF. In DNA, the CDR3 is TGTGCCACCAGCATGGAGATGAGGTGTGGAAAGACCTATGGCTACTCCTTC. The entire variable domain, with the rest obtained from reference TRBV15 and TRBJ1-2, is as follows: DAMVIQNPRYQVTQFGKPVTLSCSQTLNHNVMYWYQQKSSQAPKLLFHYYDKDFNNEADTPDNFQSRRPNTSFCFLDIRSPGLGDTAMYLCATSMEMRCGKTYGYSFGSGTRLTVV.

Of note for this clonotype: A much larger clone is a single base away; this may be a read error. The rearrangement links TRBV3-1 to TRBJ2-1; tentatively, D is TRBD1 (6 bases). This CDR3 spans 17 amino acids. Trimming took 4 bases from V and 4 from J, leaving 20 bases between them. Germline V gene data show CDR1 as LGHDT and CDR2 as YNNKEL (reference sequence). CDR3 DNA sequence: TGTGCCAGCAGCCCGCATCCGGGACCAGGGGTATACAATGAGCAGTTCTTC. As protein: CASSPHPGPGVYNEQFF.

With respect to this clonotype: This clone may be a read error of a much larger clone one base away. The rearrangement uses TRBV11-3 and TRBJ2-2, with D uncertain. This CDR3 has 14 residues. The V end was cut by 2 bases, the J end by 6 bases, with 10 bases between. Germline assignment: CDR1 SGHNT and CDR2 YENEEA. The CDR3 DNA sequence: TGTGCCAGCAGCTTAATGTCGGGCCCCGGGGAGCTGTTTTTT. It yields the protein CASSLMSGPGELFF.

This clonotype was seen ten or more times. The rearrangement uses TRBV20-1 and TRBJ1-1, with no clear D. The CDR3 extends over 13 amino acids. Germline V gene data show CDR1 as DFQATT and CDR2 as SNEGSKA (reference sequence). Trimming removed 0 bases at V and 6 bases at J, with 11 bases between. The CDR3 bases are TGCAGTGCTAGAGATCTCTCCGGGGCTGAAGCTTTCTTT. Its protein is CSARDLSGAEAFF.

This clonotype has at least ten counts. This rearrangement joins TRBV24-1 to TRBJ1-6; D ambiguous. CDR1 and CDR2 (germline): KGHDR, SFDVKD. The CDR3 is made up of 15 amino acids. V was shortened by 2 bases and J by 10 bases, with 14 bases between the two germline ends. CDR3 sequence (DNA): TGTGCCACCAGTGATTATCGGGAAAGCAGGTCACCCCTCCACTTT. Residues: CATSDYRESRSPLHF.

At least ten counts were recorded for this clonotype. The V gene is TRBV28, the J gene TRBJ1-6; TRBD1 agrees at 7 bases. The CDR3 contains 15 residues. Trimming took 5 bases from V and 7 from J; bases not matched to a gene: 8. Germline assignment: CDR1 MDHEN and CDR2 SYDVKM. The CDR3 DNA reads as TGTGCCAGCAGTGGATCCGGGACAGCAAATTCACCCCTCCACTTT. Translation: CASSGSGTANSPLHF.

This clonotype appeared many times. J is TRBJ2-3 and V is TRBV14, with D perhaps being TRBD1 or TRBD2 (5 bases each). The CDR3 contains 16 residues. CDR1 SGHDN and CDR2 FVKESK come from the germline V gene. V was clipped by 2 bases and J by 8 bases, with 20 bases between them. The CDR3 DNA is TGTGCCAGCAGCCAAAATTCGGGACGAAAATCGGGTACGCAGTATTTT. Translated, it gives CASSQNSGRKSGTQYF.

This clonotype was detected many times. This sequence joins TRBV7-1 and TRBJ1-2; no clear D. TRBV7-1 is known as an ORF, though its function is uncertain. Trimming stripped 5 bases from V and 4 bases from J, with 23 bases between. This CDR3 region has 17 residues. CDR3 loop: CASSRADHEGKTYGYTF. The CDR3 region has the DNA TGTGCCAGCAGCCGCGCGGATCACGAGGGAAAGACCTATGGCTACACCTTC.

This clonotype appeared many times. The genes are TRBV3-1 and TRBJ1-1; D is unresolved. The CDR3 contains 17 residues. V was clipped by 5 bases and J by 4 bases, with 23 bases between them. Germline assignment: CDR1 LGHDT and CDR2 YNNKEL (reference sequence). The CDR3 protein is CASSCYDPISIRTEAFF. DNA for the CDR3: TGTGCCAGCAGCTGTTATGATCCCATTTCAATTCGCACTGAAGCTTTCTTT.